The sequence of this T cell receptor (beta chain) was determined in a study of T cell responses to AZD1222 COVID-19 vaccine. Study-wide results and caveats: An increase in Spike-specific TCR breadth and depth was observed after two AZD1222 doses.

Comments on this clone: The antigen is undetermined.

Germline lookup yields CDR1 SGHRS and CDR2 YFSETQ. V lost 0 bases and J lost 7; bases outside the gene matches: 4. This CDR3 contains 14 residues. Generated by immunoSEQ multiplex PCR, the TCRdb table keeps only in-frame clones and is missing some. This table has tens of thousands of clones, about 88% appearing once. The clonotype comes from an adult in good health. This sample comprised peripheral blood, obtained on day 0 of AZD1222 vaccination. This chain uses TRBV5-1 with TRBJ1-5, with 7 nucleotides matching TRBD1. This chain's CDR3 is CASSLASGGQPQHF. CDR3 in DNA: TGCGCCAGCAGCTTGGCGTCAGGGGGGCAGCCCCAGCATTTT.